This T cell receptor beta chain comes out of a study of cytomegalovirus exposure and HLA in healthy donors. CDR1 is GTSNPN and CDR2 is SVGIG in the germline V gene (reference sequence). Trimming shortened V by 2 bases and J by 0 bases, and 12 bases separated the two germline ends. CDR3 size: 15 residues. Primers included in the PCR were 60 Vbeta and 13 Jbeta primers. The method was immunoSEQ multiplex PCR; TCRdb's version includes in-frame clones alone and lacks a portion of them. The table shows 150,000 to 190,000 clones, with around 79% occurring only once. This clonotype was obtained from a young man in good health and CMV-seronegative. The chain uses TRBV30 and TRBJ2-3; D may be TRBD1 (5 bases). Sequencing was done on a sample of PBMCs. As DNA, the CDR3 is TGTGCCTGGAGTCCTAAAGGGGCTAGCACAGATACGCAGTATTTT. This codes for CAWSPKGASTDTQYF.